The 25 T cell receptor beta chains below all came from one sample that was sequenced in a study of T cells in Graves' hyperthyroidism and ophthalmopathy. RNA transcripts were the template for amplifying TCR beta CDR3 regions. The TCR CDR3 first-round RT-PCR relied on the HTBI primer set. TCRdb used MiXCR to reprocess the multiplex PCR reads, holding one entry per CDR3 protein. The sample records roughly 240,000 distinct CDR3 sequences, roughly a quarter being singletons. Input material: blood. These receptors came from a woman between 35 and 50 years old with Graves' ophthalmopathy.

This clonotype was picked up many times. The rearrangement uses TRBV20-1 and TRBJ1-5; TRBD1 is a possible D gene (5 bases). This CDR3 is 15 amino acids long. Per germline, CDR1 DFQATT and CDR2 SNEGSKA (reference sequence). Trimming took 3 bases from V and 3 from J, leaving 15 bases between them. The CDR3 reads CSARDFDRDNQPQHF. The CDR3 DNA follows: TGCAGTGCTAGGGATTTCGACAGAGACAATCAGCCCCAGCATTTT.

This clonotype came up many times. This chain joins TRBV6-4 and TRBJ2-5; maybe TRBD2 (6 bases). Germline V gives CDR1 MRHNA, CDR2 SNTAGT. Trimming stripped 8 bases from V and 3 bases from J, with 10 bases between. CDR3 size: 12 residues. DNA of the CDR3: TGTGCCAGCCCCGGACTAAAAGAGACCCAGTACTTC. This encodes CASPGLKETQYF.

Only one count was recorded for this clonotype. V gene TRBV7-2 combines with J gene TRBJ2-5; the D is unclear. Germline values: CDR1 SGHTA, CDR2 FQGNSA. Trimming took off 2 bases at V and 0 bases at J, with 10 bases between the two ends. CDR3 size: 15 residues. The CDR3 protein is CASSLFSAHQETQYF. The CDR3 DNA reads as TGTGCCAGCAGCTTATTTTCGGCGCACCAAGAGACCCAGTACTTC.

For this clonotype: Sequence at one end of the junction differs from germline and may be a read error. The chain recombines TRBV12-3 or TRBV12-4 with TRBJ2-7; 8 positions match TRBD2. This CDR3 comprises 15 residues. The CDR3 DNA sequence: TGTGTCAGCAGCTCGGGATTAGCGGGATTATACGAGCAGTACTTC. Its translation is CVSSSGLAGLYEQYF.

The chain links TRBV6-1 to TRBJ2-5; D possibly uses TRBD1 or TRBD2 (6 bases each). Trimming removed 8 bases at V and 4 bases at J, with 14 bases between. Per germline, CDR1 MNHNS and CDR2 SASEGT. CDR3 length equals 13 residues. The DNA of the CDR3 is TGTGCCAGCCCCAAGACGGGGGCAGAGACCCAGTACTTC. Its protein is CASPKTGAETQYF.

There are many counts of this clonotype. The chain couples TRBV30 to TRBJ2-5, with D tentatively TRBD2 (7 bases). The germline V and J ends were trimmed by 8 bases and 7 bases, with 17 bases remaining between them. Germline lookup yields CDR1 GTSNPN and CDR2 SVGIG (reference sequence). This CDR3 contains 12 residues. CDR3 sequence reads: CAAYTRGGTQYF. In DNA, the CDR3 is TGTGCCGCATATACTAGGGGGGGGACCCAGTACTTC.

This clonotype was observed a handful of times. The CDR3 region has the DNA TGTACACGAACGACTACTAACTATGGCTACACCTTC. Residues: CTRTTTNYGYTF. The chain employs TRBV28 and TRBJ1-2, with D uncertain. The CDR3 extends over 12 amino acids. Per germline, CDR1 MDHEN and CDR2 SYDVKM.

At least ten counts were recorded for this clonotype. The chain carries TRBV5-1 and TRBJ2-7; 9 nucleotides match TRBD2. J gave up 2 bases and V 0 bases, and 3 bases lay outside the gene matches. The CDR3 runs 15 residues. Germline assignment: CDR1 SGHRS and CDR2 YFSETQ. The CDR3 DNA sequence: TGCGCCAGCAGCTTGGGAGCGGGAGGCCCCTACGAGCAGTACTTC. Residues: CASSLGAGGPYEQYF.

This clonotype has at least ten counts. This chain joins TRBV6-1 and TRBJ2-7, with 7 bases aligning to TRBD1. J lost 2 bases, V lost 0 bases, and 4 bases had no gene match. CDR3 length: 15 residues. The germline CDR1 and CDR2 sequences are MNHNS and SASEGT. CDR3 in amino acids: CASSEALQGPYEQYF. The CDR3 DNA reads TGTGCCAGCAGTGAAGCTCTACAGGGGCCCTACGAGCAGTACTTC.

This clonotype was detected ten times or more. The V and J genes are TRBV30 and TRBJ2-7; D not certain. The germline V and J ends were trimmed by 2 bases and 1 base, with 9 bases remaining between them. Germline lookup yields CDR1 GTSNPN and CDR2 SVGIG (reference sequence). This CDR3 contains 13 residues. The CDR3 loop reads CAWSPGPSYEQYF. As DNA, the CDR3 is TGTGCCTGGAGTCCCGGCCCATCCTACGAGCAGTACTTC.

This clonotype was detected ten times or more. The gene calls are TRBV19 and TRBJ1-2; 7 bases fit TRBD1. Germline CDR1 reads LNHDA; CDR2 reads SQIVND (reference sequence). The length of the CDR3 is 12 residues. The V gene end was trimmed by 7 bases and the J gene end by 5 bases; junction bases not matched to a gene: 4. The CDR3 reads CASTVGQYGYTF. The DNA of the CDR3 is TGTGCCAGTACCGTGGGACAGTATGGCTACACCTTC. Full variable domain (missing parts from reference TRBV19 and TRBJ1-2): DGGITQSPKYLFRKEGQNVTLSCEQNLNHDAMYWYRQDPGQGLRLIYYSQIVNDFQKGDIAEGYSVSREKKESFPLTVTSAQKNPTAFYLCASTVGQYGYTFGSGTRLTVV.

This clonotype was seen ten or more times. V gene TRBV28 combines with J gene TRBJ1-2; 8 nucleotides line up with TRBD1. CDR1 and CDR2 from the germline V gene are MDHEN and SYDVKM. The CDR3 has 15 amino acids. V lost 6 bases to trimming and J lost 7 bases; unmatched junction nucleotides: 13. In DNA, the CDR3 is TGTGCCAGCAGCCGACCTAACAGGGGGTCGGGTGGCTACACCTTC. Translating it yields CASSRPNRGSGGYTF.

This clonotype was detected only a few times. J is TRBJ2-5 and V is TRBV6-2 or TRBV6-3; D not resolved. V was pared by 4 bases and J by 5 bases, with 17 bases between. This CDR3 spans 15 amino acids. The V gene's germline CDR1 is MNHEY and CDR2 SVGEGT. CDR3 loop: CASSSVLVDPETQYF. CDR3 nucleotides: TGTGCCAGCAGTTCAGTGTTAGTAGACCCTGAGACCCAGTACTTC.

This clonotype was counted at least ten times. The J gene is TRBJ2-7, the V gene TRBV27, with a tentative D call TRBD2 (6 bases). The CDR3 length is 12 residues. Deletions cut 8 bases from V and 7 bases from J, with 15 bases between. The germline V gene has CDR1 MNHEY and CDR2 SMNVEV (reference sequence). The CDR3 here is CASGGLLGEQYF. The CDR3 DNA is TGTGCCAGCGGGGGACTCTTGGGGGAGCAGTACTTC.

In regard to this clonotype: A much larger clone lies a single base off, so this may be a read error. The chain links TRBV20-1 to TRBJ1-6; 8 nucleotides agree with TRBD1. CDR1 and CDR2 (germline): DFQATT, SNEGSKA (reference sequence). The CDR3 is 15 residues long. Trimming removed 1 base from V and 12 bases from J; junction bases left unmatched: 11. CDR3 sequence (DNA): TGCAGTGCTAGAGGGGCAGGGGGCTGGGATTTACCCCTCCACTTT. Protein product: CSARGAGGWDLPLHF.

Many counts were recorded for this clonotype. The junction differs from germline at one of its ends, possibly a read error. This chain links TRBV24-1 with TRBJ2-1, with 7 bases matching TRBD2. The CDR3 is made up of 12 amino acids. Per the germline V gene, CDR1 is KGHDR and CDR2 is SFDVKD. The CDR3 region has the DNA TGTGCCACCCACCCCTGGGAGGGGTGGATGGTCTTC. Protein sequence: CATHPWEGWMVF.

This clonotype was seen many times. In DNA, the CDR3 is TGTGCCAGCAGTCGCGGGAGTTTAGGCACCGGGGAGCTGTTTTTT. Protein: CASSRGSLGTGELFF. The rearrangement links TRBV27 to TRBJ2-2; 7 bases are shared with TRBD2. Per the germline V gene, CDR1 is MNHEY and CDR2 is SMNVEV (reference sequence). The CDR3 has 15 residues. After removal of 5 bases from V and 4 bases from J, the junction contained 7 bases not matched to a gene.

Many counts were recorded for this clonotype. This chain links TRBV29-1 with TRBJ2-5, with 9 bases that match TRBD2. Trimming took 7 bases from V and 2 from J; bases not matched to a gene: 8. Germline V CDR1 and CDR2: SQVTM, ANQGSEA. The length of the CDR3 is 14 residues. In DNA form, the CDR3 reads TGCAGCGCATTGGGACTAGCCTTACAAGAGACCCAGTACTTC. Protein sequence: CSALGLALQETQYF.

In regard to this clonotype: A much larger clone is a single base away; this may be a read error. The gene calls are TRBV19 and TRBJ2-2; D remains unclear. V dropped 7 bases and J dropped 0 bases, with 6 bases sitting between them. CDR1 is LNHDA and CDR2 is SQIVND in the germline V gene (reference sequence). The CDR3 is made up of 13 amino acids. The CDR3 nucleotides read TGTGCCAGTACTGCTCCGAACACCGGGGAGCTGTTTTTT. It specifies CASTAPNTGELFF. The whole variable domain, filled in from reference TRBV19 and TRBJ2-2, reads DGGITQSPKYLFRKEGQNVTLSCEQNLNHDAMYWYRQDPGQGLRLIYYSQIVNDFQKGDIAEGYSVSREKKESFPLTVTSAQKNPTAFYLCASTAPNTGELFFGEGSRLTVL.

This clonotype was counted ten times or more. The chain couples TRBV10-3 to TRBJ2-1, with 8 positions matching TRBD1. V lost 10 bases, J lost 5 bases, and 4 bases stayed unmatched. The CDR3 length is 12 residues. CDR1 is ENHRY and CDR2 is SYGVKD in the germline V gene. The CDR3 DNA reads as TGTGCCACCCGGACAGGGAACAATGAGCAGTTCTTC. This codes for CATRTGNNEQFF.

This clonotype was counted ten times or more. The V and J genes are TRBV28 and TRBJ2-7, with 9 bases aligning to TRBD1. Germline loops: CDR1 MDHEN, CDR2 SYDVKM. Germline trimming cut 5 bases from V and 0 bases from J; bases unmatched to any gene: 5. This CDR3 comprises 15 residues. The CDR3 loop is CASSPTGGISYEQYF. The CDR3 nucleotides are TGTGCCAGCAGTCCGACAGGGGGGATCTCCTACGAGCAGTACTTC.

As DNA, the CDR3 is TGTGCCAGTCAGGGACTAGCGGGAAGTTCCTCATCCGAGCAGTACTTC. The encoded protein is CASQGLAGSSSSEQYF. The chain joins TRBV2 to TRBJ2-7; 13 nucleotides agree with TRBD2. CDR3 size: 16 residues. The V and J ends lost 9 bases and 6 bases, in that order; junction bases with no gene match: 14. The germline V gene has CDR1 SNHLY and CDR2 FYNNEI.

This clonotype was seen repeatedly, ten times or more. The chain carries TRBV20-1 and TRBJ1-2; 8 positions match TRBD1. Germline values: CDR1 DFQATT, CDR2 SNEGSKA (reference sequence). The CDR3 consists of 13 residues. J lost 3 bases, V lost 4 bases, and 4 bases had no gene match. The CDR3 spells CSATPTGDYGYTF. DNA for the CDR3: TGCAGTGCTACCCCGACAGGGGACTATGGCTACACCTTC.

This clonotype was seen many times. The chain links TRBV20-1 to TRBJ2-5, with TRBD2 as a possible D gene (6 bases). The CDR3 length is 15 residues. CDR1 DFQATT and CDR2 SNEGSKA come from the germline V gene (reference sequence). V was trimmed by 0 bases and J by 0 bases, leaving 11 bases between them. CDR3 DNA sequence: TGCAGTGCTAGAGACGGGAGTGACAACCAAGAGACCCAGTACTTC. It yields the protein CSARDGSDNQETQYF.

This clonotype occurred many times. Being one base from a much bigger clone, this may be a read error. This chain uses TRBV30 with TRBJ1-1; D may be TRBD1 (5 bases). Germline loops: CDR1 GTSNPN, CDR2 SVGIG (reference sequence). There are 14 residues in the CDR3. In DNA, the CDR3 is TGTGCCTGGGGTGTTGGGGGGATGGGTACTGAAGCTTTCTTT. This sequence encodes CAWGVGGMGTEAFF.